Sequencing of this TCR beta chain was carried out in a study of T cell repertoires in cytomegalovirus infection (dated by TCRdb to between 2018 and 2021). Context from the whole study: Alongside well-studied HLA-B-restricted epitopes, the peptide stimulations were aimed at recently identified HLA-C-restricted CMV epitopes, whose presentation resists viral immunomodulation. The HLA type of each donor mattered for the analysis, because public TCR beta signatures pointed to carriage of CMV infection along with the matching HLA type.

The sample's treatment or condition, from its label and the paper: in vitro stimulation with specific CMV peptide epitopes to enrich CMV-specific T cells. This clonotype was counted only a few times. Its antigen is not yet known. Per-nucleotide qualities are absent, and no much larger clonotype sits a single base away. Reads for this sample came from an Illumina HiSeq 1500. TCRdb reprocessing: public reads trimmed at Q25 with fastp, clones called with MiXCR, in-frame beta chains kept. For every CDR3 protein sequence, its rows merge into one entry that carries the most common genes and DNA. In this sample the table shows roughly 500,000 distinct CDR3 sequences, roughly 42% of which occur a single time. The ten most abundant clones make up about 45% of the sample. What the study reported, not specific to this receptor: The ex vivo response was dominated by HLA-C-restricted CMV-specific TCR beta clonotypes, which also provided the single most frequent clonotype in two of eight donors. In both this cohort and an independent roughly 330-donor cohort, the cumulative frequency of public TCR beta family members distinguished carriers of CMV infection plus the relevant HLA type.

Trimming leaves V shorter by 6 bases and J shorter by 7 bases, with the junction holding 9 bases beyond the gene matches. The CDR3 holds 14 amino acids from the cysteine to the phenylalanine. The read is trimmed to its CDR3 DNA, 42 bases read in frame from base 1. For CDR1 and CDR2, the germline V gene lists SGHTA and FQGNSA. The chain joins TRBV7-2 to TRBJ1-1; the central 9 bases match TRBD1. Specimen: cultured PBMCs, collected from culture after CMV antigen stimulation. This TCR derives from a human donor in good health (CMV status not recorded). Some clones in this sample may be carry-over from other donors' samples. The DNA sequence is given as TGTGCCAGCAGGGAAATACAGGGGGCGGATGAAGCTTTCTTT. This gives the protein CASREIQGADEAFF. Where the CDR3 stops, the reference TRBV7-2 and TRBJ1-1 genes take over; the full variable domain is GAGVSQSPSNKVTEKGKDVELRCDPISGHTALYWYRQSLGQGLEFLIYFQGNSAPDKSGLPSDRFSAERTGGSVSTLTIQRTQQEDSAVYLCASREIQGADEAFFGQGTRLTVV.